This T cell receptor (beta chain) appears in the sequencing data of a study of control samples from healthy donors and cancer patients. From germline, CDR1 is LGHNA and CDR2 YNFKEQ. This CDR3 is 18 amino acids long. V dropped 0 bases and J dropped 2; count of bases not matched to a gene: 13. Profiled with immunoSEQ multiplex PCR; TCRdb holds only in-frame clones, not every one. The table records around 90,000 clones, about 85% of them present only once. The receptor was derived from a man in his thirties or forties in good health. The chain couples TRBV4-2 to TRBJ2-7; 7 bases are a match to TRBD2. The sample comprised blood. The CDR3 spells CASSQDWGRASGAYEQYF. The CDR3 DNA sequence: TGTGCCAGCAGCCAAGATTGGGGTAGGGCTAGCGGAGCCTACGAGCAGTACTTC.